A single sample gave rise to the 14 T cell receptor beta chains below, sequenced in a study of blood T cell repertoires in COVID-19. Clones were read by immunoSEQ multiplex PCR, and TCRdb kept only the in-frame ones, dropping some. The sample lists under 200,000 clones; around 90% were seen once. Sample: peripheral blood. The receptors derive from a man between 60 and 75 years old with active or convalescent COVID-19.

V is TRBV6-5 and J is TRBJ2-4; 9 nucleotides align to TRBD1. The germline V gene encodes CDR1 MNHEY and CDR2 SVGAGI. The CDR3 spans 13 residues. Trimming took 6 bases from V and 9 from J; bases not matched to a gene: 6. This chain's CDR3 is CASRQGAGSIQYF. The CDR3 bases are TGTGCCAGCAGACAGGGGGCGGGTAGCATTCAGTACTTC.

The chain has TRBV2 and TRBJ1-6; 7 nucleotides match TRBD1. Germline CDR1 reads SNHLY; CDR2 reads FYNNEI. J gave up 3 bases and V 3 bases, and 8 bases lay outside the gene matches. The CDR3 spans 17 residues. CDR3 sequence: CASSETRNRGYNSPLHF. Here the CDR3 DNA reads TGTGCCAGCAGTGAGACTCGGAACAGGGGCTATAATTCACCCCTCCACTTT. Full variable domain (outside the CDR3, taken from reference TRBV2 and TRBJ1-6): EPEVTQTPSHQVTQMGQEVILRCVPISNHLYFYWYRQILGQKVEFLVSFYNNEISEKSEIFDDQFSVERPDGSNFTLKIRSTKLEDSAMYFCASSETRNRGYNSPLHFGNGTRLTVT.

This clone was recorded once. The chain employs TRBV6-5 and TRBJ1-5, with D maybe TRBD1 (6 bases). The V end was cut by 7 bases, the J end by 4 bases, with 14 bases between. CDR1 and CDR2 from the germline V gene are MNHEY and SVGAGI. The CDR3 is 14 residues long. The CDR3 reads CASNNRDMNQPQHF. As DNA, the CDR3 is TGTGCCAGCAATAACAGGGACATGAATCAGCCCCAGCATTTT.

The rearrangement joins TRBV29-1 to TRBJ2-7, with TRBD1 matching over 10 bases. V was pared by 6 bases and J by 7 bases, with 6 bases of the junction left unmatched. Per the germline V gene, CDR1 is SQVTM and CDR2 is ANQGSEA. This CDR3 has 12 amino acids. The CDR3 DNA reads TGCAGCGTGATGGGACAGGGGTGGGAGCAGTACTTC. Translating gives CSVMGQGWEQYF.

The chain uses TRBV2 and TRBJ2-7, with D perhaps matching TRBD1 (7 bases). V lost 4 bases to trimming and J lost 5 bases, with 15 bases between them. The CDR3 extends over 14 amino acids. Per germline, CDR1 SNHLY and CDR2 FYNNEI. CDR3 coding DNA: TGTGCCAGCAGTGCAGGGGGGTCGAGCCACGAGCAGTACTTC. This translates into CASSAGGSSHEQYF.

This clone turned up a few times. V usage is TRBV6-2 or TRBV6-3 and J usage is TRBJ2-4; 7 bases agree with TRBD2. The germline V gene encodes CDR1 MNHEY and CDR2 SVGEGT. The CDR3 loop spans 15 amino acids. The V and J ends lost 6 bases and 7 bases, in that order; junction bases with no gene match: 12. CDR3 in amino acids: CASSPDVSGANIQYF. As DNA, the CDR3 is TGTGCCAGCAGCCCCGATGTGAGCGGGGCCAACATTCAGTACTTC.

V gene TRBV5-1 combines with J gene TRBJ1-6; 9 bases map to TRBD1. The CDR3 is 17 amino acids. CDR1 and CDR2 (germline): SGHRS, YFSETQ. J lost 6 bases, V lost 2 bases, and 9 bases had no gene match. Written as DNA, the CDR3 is TGCGCCAGCAGCTTACAGGGGGCTGGCCCCTCTAATTCACCCCTCCACTTT. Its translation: CASSLQGAGPSNSPLHF.

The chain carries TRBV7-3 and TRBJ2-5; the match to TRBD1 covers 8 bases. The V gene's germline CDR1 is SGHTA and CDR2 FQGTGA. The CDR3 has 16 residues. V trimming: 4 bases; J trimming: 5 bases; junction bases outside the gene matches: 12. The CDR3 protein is CASSSPDRGVGETQYF. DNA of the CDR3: TGTGCCAGCAGCTCCCCCGACAGGGGTGTCGGGGAGACCCAGTACTTC. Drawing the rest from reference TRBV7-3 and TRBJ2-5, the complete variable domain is GAGVSQTPSNKVTEKGKYVELRCDPISGHTALYWYRQSLGQGPEFLIYFQGTGAADDSGLPNDRFFAVRPEGSVSTLKIQRTERGDSAVYLCASSSPDRGVGETQYFGPGTRLLVL.

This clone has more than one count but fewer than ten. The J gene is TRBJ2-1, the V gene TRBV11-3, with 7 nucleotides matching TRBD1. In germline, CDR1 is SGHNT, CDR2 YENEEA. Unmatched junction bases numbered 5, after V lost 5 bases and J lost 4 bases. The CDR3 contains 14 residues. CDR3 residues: CASSPRQGYNEQFF. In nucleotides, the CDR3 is TGTGCCAGCAGCCCACGACAGGGATACAATGAGCAGTTCTTC.

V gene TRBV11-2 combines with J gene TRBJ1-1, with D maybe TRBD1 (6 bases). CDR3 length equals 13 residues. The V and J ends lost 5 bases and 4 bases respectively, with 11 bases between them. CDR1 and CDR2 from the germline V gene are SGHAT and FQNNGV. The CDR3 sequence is CASSLSGVTEAFF. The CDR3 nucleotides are TGTGCCAGCAGCCTTTCAGGGGTCACTGAAGCTTTCTTT.

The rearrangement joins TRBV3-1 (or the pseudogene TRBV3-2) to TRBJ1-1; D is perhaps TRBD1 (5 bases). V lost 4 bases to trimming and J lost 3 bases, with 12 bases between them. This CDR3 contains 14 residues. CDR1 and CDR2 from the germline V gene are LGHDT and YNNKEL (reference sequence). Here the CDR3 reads CASSPLGADTEAFF. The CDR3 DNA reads TGTGCCAGCAGCCCCCTAGGGGCCGACACTGAAGCTTTCTTT.

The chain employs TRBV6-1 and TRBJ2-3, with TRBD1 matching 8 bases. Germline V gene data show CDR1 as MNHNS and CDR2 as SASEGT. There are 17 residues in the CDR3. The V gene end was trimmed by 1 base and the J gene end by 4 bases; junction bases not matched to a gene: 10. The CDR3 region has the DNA TGTGCCAGCAGTGAAGAATACAGGGGGACCTCGTCAGATACGCAGTATTTT. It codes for CASSEEYRGTSSDTQYF.

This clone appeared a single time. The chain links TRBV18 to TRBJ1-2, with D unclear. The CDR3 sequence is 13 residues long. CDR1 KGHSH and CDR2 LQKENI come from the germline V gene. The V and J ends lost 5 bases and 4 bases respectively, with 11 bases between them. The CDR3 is CASSEGSPYGYTF. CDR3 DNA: TGTGCCAGCTCAGAAGGGAGTCCCTATGGCTACACCTTC. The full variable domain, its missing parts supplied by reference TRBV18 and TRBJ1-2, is NAGVMQNPRHLVRRRGQEARLRCSPMKGHSHVYWYRQLPEEGLKFMVYLQKENIIDESGMPKERFSAEFPKEGPSILRIQQVVRGDSAAYFCASSEGSPYGYTFGSGTRLTVV.

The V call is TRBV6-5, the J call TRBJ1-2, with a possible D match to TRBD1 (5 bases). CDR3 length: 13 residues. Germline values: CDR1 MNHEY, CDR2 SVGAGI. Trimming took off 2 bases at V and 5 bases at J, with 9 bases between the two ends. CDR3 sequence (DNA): TGTGCCAGCAGTTACACCTCAGGGTATGGCTACACCTTC. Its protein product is CASSYTSGYGYTF.